This T cell receptor (beta chain) was profiled in a study of Ad26.COV2.S vaccination and SARS-CoV-2 variants. Sequenced by immunoSEQ multiplex PCR; TCRdb stores in-frame clones only, minus some. The table lists 46,000 or so clones, roughly 80% of them singletons. The CDR3 spans 15 residues. CDR1 and CDR2 (germline): MNHNY, SVGAGI (reference sequence). The junction had 4 bases not matched to a gene; V was cut back by 5 bases and J by 4 bases. Sequences were derived from peripheral blood, sampled after recovery from COVID-19. The chain uses TRBV6-6 and TRBJ2-7, with 14 bases identical to TRBD2. This TCR was recovered from a human donor who had recovered from COVID-19. CDR3 nucleotide sequence: TGTGCCAGCAGTCCTCGACTAGCGGGAGGGTACGAGCAGTACTTC. It specifies CASSPRLAGGYEQYF.